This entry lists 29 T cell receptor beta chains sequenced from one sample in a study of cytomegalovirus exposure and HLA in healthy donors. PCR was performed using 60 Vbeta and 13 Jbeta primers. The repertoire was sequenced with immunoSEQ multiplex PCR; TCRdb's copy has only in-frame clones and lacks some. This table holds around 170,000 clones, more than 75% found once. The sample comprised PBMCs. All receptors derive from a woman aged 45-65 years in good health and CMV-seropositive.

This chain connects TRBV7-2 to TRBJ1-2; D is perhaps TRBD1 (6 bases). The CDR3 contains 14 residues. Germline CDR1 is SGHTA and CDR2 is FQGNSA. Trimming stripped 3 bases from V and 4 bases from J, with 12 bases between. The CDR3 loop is CASSFGQTTYGYTF. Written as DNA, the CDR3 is TGTGCCAGCAGCTTCGGACAGACCACCTATGGCTACACCTTC.

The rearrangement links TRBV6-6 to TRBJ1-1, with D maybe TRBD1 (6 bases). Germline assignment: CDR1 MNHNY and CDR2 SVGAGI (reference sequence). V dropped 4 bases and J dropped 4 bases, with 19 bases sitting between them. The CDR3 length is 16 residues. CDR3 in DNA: TGTGCCAGCAGTTCCCAGAAACCTAGGGGGAGCACTGAAGCTTTCTTT. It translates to CASSSQKPRGSTEAFF.

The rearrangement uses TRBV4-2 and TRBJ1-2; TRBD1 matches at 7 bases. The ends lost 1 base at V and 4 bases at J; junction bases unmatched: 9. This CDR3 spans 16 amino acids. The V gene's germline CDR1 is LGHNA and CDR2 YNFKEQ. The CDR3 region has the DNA TGTGCCAGCAGCCAAGTTTTCATACAGGGGAGCTATGGCTACACCTTC. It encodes CASSQVFIQGSYGYTF.

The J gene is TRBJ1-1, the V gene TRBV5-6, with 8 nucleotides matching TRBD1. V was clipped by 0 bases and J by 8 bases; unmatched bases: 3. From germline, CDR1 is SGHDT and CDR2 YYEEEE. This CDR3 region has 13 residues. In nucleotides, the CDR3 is TGTGCCAGCAGCTTGGGGACAGGGCCCGAAGCTTTCTTT. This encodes CASSLGTGPEAFF. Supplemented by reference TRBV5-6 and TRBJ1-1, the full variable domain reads DAGVTQSPTHLIKTRGQQVTLRCSPKSGHDTVSWYQQALGQGPQFIFQYYEEEERQRGNFPDRFSGHQFPNYSSELNVNALLLGDSALYLCASSLGTGPEAFFGQGTRLTVV.

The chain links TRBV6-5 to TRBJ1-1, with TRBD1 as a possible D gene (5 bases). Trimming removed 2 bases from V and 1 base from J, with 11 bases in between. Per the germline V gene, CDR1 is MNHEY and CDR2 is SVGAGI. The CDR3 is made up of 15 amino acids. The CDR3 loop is CASSYRLGGNTEAFF. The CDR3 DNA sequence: TGTGCCAGCAGTTACAGATTGGGGGGGAACACTGAAGCTTTCTTT.

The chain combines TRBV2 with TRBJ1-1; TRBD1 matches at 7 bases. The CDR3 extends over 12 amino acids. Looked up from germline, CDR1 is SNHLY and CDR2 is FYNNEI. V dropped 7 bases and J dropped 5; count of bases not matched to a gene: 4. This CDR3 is CASIEGATEAFF. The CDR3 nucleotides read TGTGCCAGCATTGAGGGGGCGACTGAAGCTTTCTTT.

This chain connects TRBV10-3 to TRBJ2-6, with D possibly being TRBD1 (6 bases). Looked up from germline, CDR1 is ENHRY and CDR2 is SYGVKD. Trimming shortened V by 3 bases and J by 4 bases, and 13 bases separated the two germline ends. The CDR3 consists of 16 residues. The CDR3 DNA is TGTGCCATCAGTGATTTGTGGCAGGGGGGGGCCAACGTCCTGACTTTC. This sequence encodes CAISDLWQGGANVLTF.

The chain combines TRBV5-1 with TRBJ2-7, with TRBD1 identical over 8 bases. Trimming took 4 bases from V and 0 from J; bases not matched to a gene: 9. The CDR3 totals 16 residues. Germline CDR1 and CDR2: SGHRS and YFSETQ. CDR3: CASSPRGGTGSYEQYF. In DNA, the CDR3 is TGCGCCAGCAGCCCCCGCGGCGGGACAGGCTCCTACGAGCAGTACTTC.

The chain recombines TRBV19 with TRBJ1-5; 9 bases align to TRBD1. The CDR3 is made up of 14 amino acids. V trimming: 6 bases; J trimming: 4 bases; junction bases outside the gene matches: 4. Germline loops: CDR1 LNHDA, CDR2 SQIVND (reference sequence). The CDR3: CASSRTGDNQPQHF. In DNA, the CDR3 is TGTGCCAGTAGCAGGACAGGGGATAATCAGCCCCAGCATTTT.

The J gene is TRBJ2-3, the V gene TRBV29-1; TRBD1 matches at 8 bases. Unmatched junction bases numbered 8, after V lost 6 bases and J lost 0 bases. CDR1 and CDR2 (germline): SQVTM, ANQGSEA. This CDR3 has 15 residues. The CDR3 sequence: CSVEDRVKSTDTQYF. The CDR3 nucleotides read TGCAGCGTAGAGGACAGGGTAAAAAGCACAGATACGCAGTATTTT.

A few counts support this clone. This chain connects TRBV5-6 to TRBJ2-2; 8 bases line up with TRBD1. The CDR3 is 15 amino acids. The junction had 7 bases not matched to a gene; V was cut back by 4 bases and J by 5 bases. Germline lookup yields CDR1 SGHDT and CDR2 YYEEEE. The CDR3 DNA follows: TGTGCCAGCAGCGCAGGACAGGGTGGGACCGGGGAGCTGTTTTTT. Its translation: CASSAGQGGTGELFF.

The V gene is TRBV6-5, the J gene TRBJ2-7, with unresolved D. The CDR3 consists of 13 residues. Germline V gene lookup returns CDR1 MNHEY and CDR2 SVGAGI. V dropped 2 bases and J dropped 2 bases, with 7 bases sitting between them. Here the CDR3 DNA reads TGTGCCAGCAGTTACCCTACAGCCTACGAGCAGTACTTC. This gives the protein CASSYPTAYEQYF.

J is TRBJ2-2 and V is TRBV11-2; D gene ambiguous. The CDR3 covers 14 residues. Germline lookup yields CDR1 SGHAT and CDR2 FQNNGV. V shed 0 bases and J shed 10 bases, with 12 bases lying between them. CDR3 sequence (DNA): TGTGCCAGCAGCTTAGAGAGAGGAGTTCTGGAGCTGTTTTTT. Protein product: CASSLERGVLELFF. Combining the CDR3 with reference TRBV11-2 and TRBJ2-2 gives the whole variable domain EAGVAQSPRYKIIEKRQSVAFWCNPISGHATLYWYQQILGQGPKLLIQFQNNGVVDDSQLPKDRFSAERLKGVDSTLKIQPAKLEDSAVYLCASSLERGVLELFFGEGSRLTVL.

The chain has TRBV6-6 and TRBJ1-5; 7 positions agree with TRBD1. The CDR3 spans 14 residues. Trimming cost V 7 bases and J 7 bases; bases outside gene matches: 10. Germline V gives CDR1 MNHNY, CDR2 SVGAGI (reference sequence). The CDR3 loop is CASTGGTMAQPQHF. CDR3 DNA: TGTGCCAGCACAGGGGGGACGATGGCCCAGCCCCAGCATTTT.

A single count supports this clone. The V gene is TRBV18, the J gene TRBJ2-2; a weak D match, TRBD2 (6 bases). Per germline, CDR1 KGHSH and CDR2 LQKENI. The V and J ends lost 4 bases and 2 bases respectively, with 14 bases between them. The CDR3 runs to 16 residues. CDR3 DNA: TGTGCCAGCTCACAATGGGACTTTGAAAACACCGGGGAGCTGTTTTTT. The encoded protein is CASSQWDFENTGELFF.

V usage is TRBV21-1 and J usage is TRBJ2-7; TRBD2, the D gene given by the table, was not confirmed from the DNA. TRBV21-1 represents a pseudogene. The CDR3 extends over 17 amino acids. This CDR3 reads CASSKGGTSGAHNEQYF. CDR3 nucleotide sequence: TGTGCCAGCAGCAAAGGGGGGACTAGCGGTGCCCACAACGAGCAGTACTTC.

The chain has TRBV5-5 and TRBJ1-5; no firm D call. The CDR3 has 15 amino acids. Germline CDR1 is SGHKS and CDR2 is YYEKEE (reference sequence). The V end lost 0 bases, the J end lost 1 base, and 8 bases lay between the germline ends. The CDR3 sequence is CASSLGRSSNQPQHF. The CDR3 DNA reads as TGTGCCAGCAGCTTGGGCAGGTCGAGCAATCAGCCCCAGCATTTT. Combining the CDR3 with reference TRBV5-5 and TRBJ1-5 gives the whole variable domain DAGVTQSPTHLIKTRGQQVTLRCSPISGHKSVSWYQQVLGQGPQFIFQYYEKEERGRGNFPDRFSARQFPNYSSELNVNALLLGDSALYLCASSLGRSSNQPQHFGDGTRLSIL.

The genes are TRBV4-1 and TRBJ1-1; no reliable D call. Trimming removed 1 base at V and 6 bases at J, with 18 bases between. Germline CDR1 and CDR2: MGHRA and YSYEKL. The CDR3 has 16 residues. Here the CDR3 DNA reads TGCGCCAGCAGCCAAGCCCCTATTCGGTCCCGCCCTGAAGCTTTCTTT. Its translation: CASSQAPIRSRPEAFF.

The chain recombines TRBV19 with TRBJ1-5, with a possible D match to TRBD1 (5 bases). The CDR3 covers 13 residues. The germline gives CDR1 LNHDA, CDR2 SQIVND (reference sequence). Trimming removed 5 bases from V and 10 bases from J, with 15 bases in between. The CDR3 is CASSQRRGDPQHF. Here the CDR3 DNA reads TGTGCCAGTAGTCAACGACGGGGGGACCCCCAGCATTTT.

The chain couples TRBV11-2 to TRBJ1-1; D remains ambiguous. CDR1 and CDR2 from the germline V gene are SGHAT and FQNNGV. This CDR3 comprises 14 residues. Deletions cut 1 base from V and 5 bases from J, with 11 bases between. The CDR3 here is CASSLAGGKTEAFF. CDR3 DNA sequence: TGTGCCAGCAGCTTAGCCGGAGGGAAGACTGAAGCTTTCTTT.

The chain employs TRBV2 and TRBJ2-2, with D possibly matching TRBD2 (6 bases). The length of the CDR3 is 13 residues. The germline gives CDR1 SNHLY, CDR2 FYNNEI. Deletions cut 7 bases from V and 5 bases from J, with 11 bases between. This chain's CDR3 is CASNGGPTGELFF. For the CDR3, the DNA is TGTGCCAGCAACGGGGGACCGACCGGGGAGCTGTTTTTT.

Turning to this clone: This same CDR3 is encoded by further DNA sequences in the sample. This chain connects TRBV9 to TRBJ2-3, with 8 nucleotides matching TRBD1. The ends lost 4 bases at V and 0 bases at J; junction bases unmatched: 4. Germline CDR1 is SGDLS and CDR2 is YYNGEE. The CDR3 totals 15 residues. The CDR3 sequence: CASSPRTGSTDTQYF. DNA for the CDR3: TGTGCCAGCAGCCCTCGGACAGGGAGCACAGATACGCAGTATTTT.

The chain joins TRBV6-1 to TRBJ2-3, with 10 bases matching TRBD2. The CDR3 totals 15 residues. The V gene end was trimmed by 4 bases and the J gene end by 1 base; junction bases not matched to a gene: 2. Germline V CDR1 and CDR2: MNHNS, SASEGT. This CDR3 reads CASSGGTSGTDTQYF. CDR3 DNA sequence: TGTGCCAGCAGTGGTGGGACTAGCGGCACAGATACGCAGTATTTT.

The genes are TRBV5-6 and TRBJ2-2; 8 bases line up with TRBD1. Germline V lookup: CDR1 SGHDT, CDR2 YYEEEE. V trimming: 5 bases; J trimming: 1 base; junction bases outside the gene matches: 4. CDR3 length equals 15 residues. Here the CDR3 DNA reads TGTGCCAGCAGGAGACAGGGGCGGAACACCGGGGAGCTGTTTTTT. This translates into CASRRQGRNTGELFF.

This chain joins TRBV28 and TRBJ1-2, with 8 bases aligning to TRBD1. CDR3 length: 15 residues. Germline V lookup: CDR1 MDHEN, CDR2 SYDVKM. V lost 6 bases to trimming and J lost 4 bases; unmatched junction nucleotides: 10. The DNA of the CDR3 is TGTGCCAGCAGCCAGGCCGACAGGGGCTCCTATGGCTACACCTTC. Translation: CASSQADRGSYGYTF.

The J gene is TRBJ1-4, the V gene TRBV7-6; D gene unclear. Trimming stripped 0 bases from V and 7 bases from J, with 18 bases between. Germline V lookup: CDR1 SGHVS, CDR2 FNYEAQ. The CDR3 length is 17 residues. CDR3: CASSLAVWGVEGEKLFF. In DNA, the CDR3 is TGTGCCAGCAGCTTAGCCGTGTGGGGTGTGGAGGGTGAAAAACTGTTTTTT.

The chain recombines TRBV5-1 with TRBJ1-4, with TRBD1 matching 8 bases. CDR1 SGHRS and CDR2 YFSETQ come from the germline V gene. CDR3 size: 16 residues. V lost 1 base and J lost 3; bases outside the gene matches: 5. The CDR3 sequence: CASSLTGGPANEKLFF. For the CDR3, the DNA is TGCGCCAGCAGCTTGACAGGGGGTCCGGCTAATGAAAAACTGTTTTTT.

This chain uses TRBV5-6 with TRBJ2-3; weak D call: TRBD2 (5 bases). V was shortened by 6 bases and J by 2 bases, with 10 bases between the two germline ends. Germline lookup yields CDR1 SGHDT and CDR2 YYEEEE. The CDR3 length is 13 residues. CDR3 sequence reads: CASTWGDTDTQYF. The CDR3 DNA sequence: TGTGCCAGCACCTGGGGAGACACAGATACGCAGTATTTT.

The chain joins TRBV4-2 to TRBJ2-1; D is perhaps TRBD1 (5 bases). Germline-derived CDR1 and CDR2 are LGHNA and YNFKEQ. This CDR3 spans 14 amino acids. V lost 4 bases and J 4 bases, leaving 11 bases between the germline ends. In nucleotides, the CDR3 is TGTGCCAGCAGCCCGAATAGGGGTTACAATGAGCAGTTCTTC. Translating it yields CASSPNRGYNEQFF.